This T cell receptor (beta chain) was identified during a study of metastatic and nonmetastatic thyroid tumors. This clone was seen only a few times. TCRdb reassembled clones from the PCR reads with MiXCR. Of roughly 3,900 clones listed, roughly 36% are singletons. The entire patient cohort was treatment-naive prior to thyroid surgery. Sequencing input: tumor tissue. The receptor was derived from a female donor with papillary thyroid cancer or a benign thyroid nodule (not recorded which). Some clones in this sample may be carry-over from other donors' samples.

CDR3 bases: TGTGCCAGCCGAGGACAGCCTTATAGCAATCAGCCCCAGCATTTT. It encodes CASRGQPYSNQPQHF. V and J are TRBV6-1 and TRBJ1-5; TRBD1 might be the D (6 bases). CDR3 length equals 15 residues. V was clipped by 8 bases and J by 0 bases, with 14 bases between them. Germline loops: CDR1 MNHNS, CDR2 SASEGT.